The 29 T cell receptor beta chains reported below all come from one sample, sequenced in a study of T cell clonotyping in hematopoietic cell transplantation. This table comes from immunoSEQ multiplex PCR, and its TCRdb copy is limited to in-frame clones, with some not included. The table includes about 10,000 clones, approximately 55% detected once. Sequenced here: peripheral blood mononuclear cells, sampled 100 days after allogeneic stem cell transplant. These receptors were taken from a female patient between 50 and 60 years old who had an allogeneic stem cell transplant from an unrelated donor, so the T cells may come from the graft donor. Some clones in this sample may be carry-over from other donors' samples.

This clone is large. The rearrangement links TRBV28 to TRBJ1-5; D not resolved. Trimming took off 3 bases at V and 0 bases at J, with 9 bases between the two ends. Germline V gene lookup returns CDR1 MDHEN and CDR2 SYDVKM. The length of the CDR3 is 15 residues. The CDR3 is CASSFPEDSNQPQHF. The CDR3, as DNA: TGTGCCAGCAGTTTTCCCGAGGATAGCAATCAGCCCCAGCATTTT.

This rearrangement joins TRBV5-1 to TRBJ2-7; D not resolved. Germline CDR1 reads SGHRS; CDR2 reads YFSETQ. The CDR3 consists of 13 residues. V was shortened by 1 base and J by 5 bases, with 10 bases between the two germline ends. For the CDR3, the DNA is TGCGCCAGCAGCTTGAACAGTAACAACGAGCAGTACTTC. This sequence encodes CASSLNSNNEQYF.

This chain uses TRBV6-5 with TRBJ1-1; D remains unclear. Germline V gene sequence: CDR1 MNHEY, CDR2 SVGAGI. The CDR3 is 13 residues long. V lost 6 bases, J lost 1 base, and 9 bases lay in between. CDR3 bases: TGTGCCAGCAGGAAAACAACGAACACTGAAGCTTTCTTT. Protein: CASRKTTNTEAFF.

The V call is TRBV30, the J call TRBJ2-7; D is undetermined. Germline V gene lookup returns CDR1 GTSNPN and CDR2 SVGIG (reference sequence). This CDR3 spans 12 amino acids. Between the trimmed V and J ends, which lost 1 base and 2 bases, there was a span of 6 bases. CDR3 nucleotide sequence: TGTGCCTGGAGTGGGGGTCCCTACGAGCAGTACTTC. This translates into CAWSGGPYEQYF.

This clone occurred a few times. The chain combines TRBV28 with TRBJ2-7; 10 nucleotides agree with TRBD1. The V segment lost 8 bases and the J segment 3 bases; nucleotides outside the gene matches: 13. Germline assignment: CDR1 MDHEN and CDR2 SYDVKM. The CDR3 loop spans 16 amino acids. CDR3 nucleotides: TGTGCCAGCGCAGAAATATCGGACAGGGGGAGCTACGAGCAGTACTTC. This codes for CASAEISDRGSYEQYF.

The genes are TRBV30 and TRBJ1-4, with TRBD1 matching over 9 bases. The V and J ends lost 0 bases and 12 bases, in that order; junction bases with no gene match: 8. There are 14 residues in the CDR3. CDR1 and CDR2 from the germline V gene are GTSNPN and SVGIG (reference sequence). CDR3 sequence: CAWSVEGQGRELFF. DNA of the CDR3: TGTGCCTGGAGTGTAGAAGGACAGGGGAGGGAACTGTTTTTT. Full variable domain (missing parts from reference TRBV30 and TRBJ1-4): SQTIHQWPATLVQPVGSPLSLECTVEGTSNPNLYWYRQAAGRGLQLLFYSVGIGQISSEVPQNLSASRPQDRQFILSSKKLLLSDSGFYLCAWSVEGQGRELFFGSGTQLSVL.

This clone appeared a few times. The V call is TRBV29-1, the J call TRBJ1-2; D uncertain. Germline values: CDR1 SQVTM, CDR2 ANQGSEA. Trimming left V 3 bases short and J 5 bases short, with 7 bases between. The CDR3 contains 11 residues. CDR3 sequence: CSVEWDYGYTF. The CDR3 bases are TGCAGCGTTGAGTGGGATTATGGCTACACCTTC.

The rearrangement uses TRBV30 and TRBJ1-1, with 10 positions matching TRBD1. This CDR3 spans 14 amino acids. The germline CDR1 and CDR2 sequences are GTSNPN and SVGIG (reference sequence). Germline trimming cut 1 base from V and 7 bases from J; bases unmatched to any gene: 6. This chain's CDR3 is CAWSGGTGDNEAFF. Written as DNA, the CDR3 is TGTGCCTGGAGTGGGGGGACAGGGGACAATGAAGCTTTCTTT.

J is TRBJ1-5 and V is TRBV7-2; possible D gene TRBD1, 6 bases. Germline values: CDR1 SGHTA, CDR2 FQGNSA. The CDR3 totals 15 residues. Trimming left V 3 bases short and J 0 bases short, with 9 bases between. The CDR3 is CASSLDSNSNQPQHF. In DNA, the CDR3 is TGTGCCAGCAGCTTGGACAGCAATAGCAATCAGCCCCAGCATTTT.

Only a few counts were recorded for this clone. The rearrangement uses TRBV30 and TRBJ1-5, with D maybe TRBD1 (5 bases). The CDR3 totals 15 residues. The ends were cut back, 0 bases at V and 2 bases at J, with 11 bases in the middle. Germline values: CDR1 GTSNPN, CDR2 SVGIG (reference sequence). CDR3 amino acids: CAWSVGRRGNQPQHF. Written as DNA, the CDR3 is TGTGCCTGGAGTGTGGGGCGGAGGGGCAATCAGCCCCAGCATTTT.

This sequence joins TRBV19 and TRBJ1-5; D gene uncertain. Germline CDR1 LNHDA, CDR2 SQIVND (reference sequence). Trimming took 3 bases from V and 5 from J, leaving 14 bases between them. This CDR3 spans 15 amino acids. CDR3 DNA: TGTGCCAGTAGTATCGTTGGAGGGAGCCATCAGCCCCAGCATTTT. Amino acid sequence: CASSIVGGSHQPQHF.

This clone was counted between two and nine times. V usage is TRBV2 and J usage is TRBJ1-1; D unclear. The CDR3 consists of 15 residues. CDR1 and CDR2 (germline): SNHLY, FYNNEI. Deletions cut 7 bases from V and 5 bases from J, with 20 bases between. The CDR3 is CASTQAGGGRTEAFF. CDR3 bases: TGTGCCAGCACCCAGGCCGGAGGCGGGCGGACTGAAGCTTTCTTT.

The chain links TRBV14 to TRBJ1-1; 8 bases align to TRBD1. J lost 5 bases, V lost 2 bases, and 4 bases had no gene match. Germline V lookup: CDR1 SGHDN, CDR2 FVKESK. CDR3 length: 14 residues. The CDR3 loop is CASSQQGAVTEAFF. Written as DNA, the CDR3 is TGTGCCAGCAGCCAACAGGGGGCTGTAACTGAAGCTTTCTTT.

The sample holds one count of this clone. V is TRBV29-1 and J is TRBJ2-1, with TRBD2 matching 12 bases. CDR1 SQVTM and CDR2 ANQGSEA come from the germline V gene. The CDR3 extends over 16 amino acids. Unmatched junction bases numbered 10, after V lost 4 bases and J lost 6 bases. CDR3 residues: CSVVPSGRAGVNEQFF. CDR3 coding DNA: TGCAGCGTTGTCCCTAGCGGGAGGGCCGGGGTCAATGAGCAGTTCTTC.

This rearrangement joins TRBV9 to TRBJ2-7; D call uncertain. The CDR3 runs 15 residues. V was shortened by 0 bases and J by 4 bases, with 14 bases between the two germline ends. Germline lookup yields CDR1 SGDLS and CDR2 YYNGEE. CDR3 in amino acids: CASSVEDRAGYEQYF. The CDR3 nucleotides are TGTGCCAGCAGCGTAGAGGACCGGGCTGGGTACGAGCAGTACTTC. The entire variable domain, with the rest obtained from reference TRBV9 and TRBJ2-7, is as follows: DSGVTQTPKHLITATGQRVTLRCSPRSGDLSVYWYQQSLDQGLQFLIQYYNGEERAKGNILERFSAQQFPDLHSELNLSSLELGDSALYFCASSVEDRAGYEQYFGPGTRLTVT.

V is TRBV28 and J is TRBJ1-5; the D gene is possibly TRBD1 (6 bases). This CDR3 is 15 amino acids long. The V end was cut by 5 bases, the J end by 0 bases, with 11 bases between. CDR1 and CDR2 (germline): MDHEN, SYDVKM. In DNA, the CDR3 is TGTGCCAGCAGTGGCAACAGGGCTAGCAATCAGCCCCAGCATTTT. Translation: CASSGNRASNQPQHF.

V and J are TRBV6-5 and TRBJ1-6; D is uncertain. In germline, CDR1 is MNHEY, CDR2 SVGAGI. There are 14 residues in the CDR3. The V end was cut by 8 bases, the J end by 5 bases, with 13 bases between. Written as DNA, the CDR3 is TGTGCCAGCGGGTTTCGGATCCATAATTCACCCCTCCACTTT. Its translation: CASGFRIHNSPLHF.

The chain has TRBV30 and TRBJ2-2, with D possibly being TRBD1 (5 bases). V was shortened by 3 bases and J by 6 bases, with 11 bases between the two germline ends. The CDR3 has 13 amino acids. Germline assignment: CDR1 GTSNPN and CDR2 SVGIG (reference sequence). CDR3 protein: CAWRKGIPGELFF. CDR3 nucleotide sequence: TGTGCCTGGAGAAAGGGGATCCCCGGGGAGCTGTTTTTT.

Details on this clone: One junction end disagrees with the germline gene, perhaps due to a read error. The chain has TRBV29-1 and TRBJ1-2; no clear D. The germline V gene encodes CDR1 SQVTM and CDR2 ANQGSEA. The CDR3 contains 13 residues. The CDR3 sequence is CSVEDRFIAAQPF. CDR3 nucleotides: TGCAGCGTTGAAGATAGGTTTATTGCGGCACAGCCCTTC.

The chain recombines TRBV7-8 with TRBJ1-2, with D hard to call. Germline V gene sequence: CDR1 SGHVS, CDR2 FQNEAQ. The CDR3 is made up of 13 amino acids. The V gene lost 2 bases and the J gene lost 3 bases, with 7 bases spanning the gap. Here the CDR3 reads CASSLSWYYGYTF. DNA for the CDR3: TGTGCCAGCAGCTTAAGCTGGTACTATGGCTACACCTTC.

V usage is TRBV14 and J usage is TRBJ1-2; D unresolved. CDR1 and CDR2 from the germline V gene are SGHDN and FVKESK. Between the trimmed V and J ends, which lost 0 bases and 5 bases, there was a span of 7 bases. The CDR3 runs to 13 residues. CDR3 DNA: TGTGCCAGCAGCCAAGATATCAGTTATGGCTACACCTTC. Residues: CASSQDISYGYTF.

This chain uses TRBV30 with TRBJ1-2; TRBD1 matches at 7 bases. The CDR3 spans 14 residues. Germline V gene lookup returns CDR1 GTSNPN and CDR2 SVGIG (reference sequence). After removal of 2 bases from V and 9 bases from J, the junction contained 12 bases not matched to a gene. The CDR3 nucleotides read TGTGCCTGGAGTCCGACAGGGCACCCTTGGAGCTACACCTTC. Residues: CAWSPTGHPWSYTF.

As to this clone: One end of the junction fails to match germline, which may point to a read error. This rearrangement joins TRBV5-1 to TRBJ2-5; TRBD1 agrees at 11 bases. Looked up from germline, CDR1 is SGHRS and CDR2 is YFSETQ. The CDR3 has 16 residues. The CDR3 region is CASSSGGTGGQGTQYF. The CDR3 nucleotides are TGCGCCAGCAGCTCGGGAGGGACAGGGGGACAAGGGACCCAGTACTTC.

This clone occurred a few times. The gene calls are TRBV7-9 and TRBJ2-5; 9 bases are shared with TRBD1. The CDR3 extends over 14 amino acids. V was pared by 1 base and J by 5 bases, with 2 bases of the junction left unmatched. CDR1 and CDR2 (germline): SEHNR, FQNEAQ (reference sequence). This chain's CDR3 is CASSLVGTGETQYF. In nucleotides, the CDR3 is TGTGCCAGCAGCTTAGTCGGGACAGGGGAGACCCAGTACTTC.

The J gene is TRBJ2-2, the V gene TRBV9; a possible D gene is TRBD2 (5 bases). V lost 4 bases, J lost 3 bases, and 13 bases lay in between. The CDR3 is made up of 15 amino acids. Germline values: CDR1 SGDLS, CDR2 YYNGEE. The CDR3 reads CASSPEGGDTGELFF. The CDR3 bases are TGTGCCAGCAGCCCAGAGGGCGGAGACACCGGGGAGCTGTTTTTT.

V is TRBV4-3 and J is TRBJ2-1; D is uncertain. V dropped 0 bases and J dropped 0 bases, with 6 bases sitting between them. The CDR3 is 15 amino acids. Germline V gene lookup returns CDR1 LGHNA and CDR2 YSLEER. The CDR3 protein is CASSQEGGSYNEQFF. CDR3 coding DNA: TGCGCCAGCAGCCAAGAGGGTGGCTCCTACAATGAGCAGTTCTTC.

There are a few counts of this clone. The chain has TRBV30 and TRBJ1-2; D gene unclear. Deletions cut 6 bases from V and 0 bases from J, with 23 bases between. CDR3 length: 17 amino acids. Per germline, CDR1 GTSNPN and CDR2 SVGIG (reference sequence). The CDR3 loop is CACPFREKVGPNYGYTF. The CDR3 DNA sequence: TGTGCCTGCCCGTTCCGCGAGAAGGTAGGCCCTAACTATGGCTACACCTTC.

The chain is built from TRBV29-1 and TRBJ1-1; tentative D call: TRBD1 (6 bases). V was cut by 6 bases and J by 1 base, with 12 bases left in between. This CDR3 is built from 13 residues. Germline V gene data show CDR1 as SQVTM and CDR2 as ANQGSEA. The CDR3 sequence is CSVGDTWNTEAFF. Written as DNA, the CDR3 is TGCAGCGTAGGGGACACTTGGAACACTGAAGCTTTCTTT.

The chain links TRBV30 to TRBJ2-3, with D perhaps TRBD1 or TRBD2 (5 bases each). The V and J ends lost 5 bases and 5 bases respectively, with 17 bases between them. The CDR3 is 14 residues long. The germline gives CDR1 GTSNPN, CDR2 SVGIG (reference sequence). The CDR3 DNA is TGTGCCTGGGGGACGGCGGGCAATCGAGATACGCAGTATTTT. This encodes CAWGTAGNRDTQYF.